This is a list of T cell receptor beta chains from one sample in a study of shared clonotypes between healthy human individuals. The assay was immunoSEQ multiplex PCR, and TCRdb's table has in-frame clones only and misses some. This table holds 1,500,000 or so clones, 96% found once. The sequencing sample was made of naive CD4+ T cells sorted from blood. Source of these receptors: a man aged 25 to 40 in good health. Each CDR3 is given with its conserved first and last residue. Each record gives: clone size, J gene, V gene, D gene, CDR3 protein, CDR3 DNA. The D gene is left open where the match is weak. Expanded clones are given a class, and other clones once, few, many or no size at all.

- TRBJ2-2 TRBV29-1 TRBD2 CSVGASGSGELFF TGCAGCGTTGGAGCTAGCGGGAGCGGGGAGCTGTTTTTT
- TRBJ1-1 TRBV20-1 TRBD1 CSATGTAEAFF TGCAGTGCTACCGGGACAGCAGAAGCTTTCTTT
- TRBJ2-3 TRBV6-1 - CASSALASTDTQYF TGTGCCAGCAGTGCGCTAGCTAGCACAGATACGCAGTATTTT
- TRBJ2-3 TRBV11-3 - CASSLLETDTQYF TGTGCCAGCAGCTTACTGGAGACTGATACGCAGTATTTT
- TRBJ2-5 TRBV5-1 - CASSSQAYQETQYF TGCGCCAGCAGCTCCCAGGCCTACCAAGAGACCCAGTACTTC
- TRBJ2-7 TRBV6-1 - CASSEIGHQQYF TGTGCCAGCAGTGAAATAGGACACCAGCAGTACTTC
- TRBJ2-5 TRBV6-5 TRBD2 CASAGTSVGTQYF TGTGCCAGCGCCGGGACTAGCGTTGGGACCCAGTACTTC
- TRBJ1-2 TRBV10-3 TRBD1 CAIKGDSLGYTF TGTGCCATCAAGGGGGACAGCCTTGGCTACACCTTC
- TRBJ1-3 TRBV9 - CASSAIPSTAGNTIYF TGTGCCAGCAGCGCCATCCCAAGCACAGCTGGAAACACCATATATTTT
- TRBJ2-1 TRBV2 - CASSKTILRWDEQFF TGTGCCAGCAGTAAGACTATCCTTAGGTGGGATGAGCAGTTCTTC
- TRBJ2-4 TRBV27 - CASSTVLFGEEYF TGTGCCAGCAGTACCGTGTTGTTCGGGGAGGAGTACTTC
- TRBJ1-5 TRBV28 TRBD1 CASKDSPGQGVSDFNQPQHF TGTGCCAGCAAAGACTCCCCGGGACAGGGGGTTTCGGATTTCAATCAGCCCCAGCATTTT
- TRBJ2-1 TRBV29-1 TRBD2 CSVLGRASYNEQFF TGCAGCGTTCTCGGGAGGGCCTCCTACAATGAGCAGTTCTTC
- TRBJ2-1 TRBV4-3 TRBD2 CASSHLRTSGSYNEQFF TGCGCCAGCAGCCACCTACGAACTAGCGGGAGCTACAATGAGCAGTTCTTC
- TRBJ2-2 TRBV18 - CASSASQGGTGELFF TGTGCCAGCTCCGCAAGCCAGGGCGGCACCGGGGAGCTGTTTTTT
- TRBJ1-1 TRBV28 - CASSLLGYTEAFF TGTGCCAGCAGTTTACTGGGATACACTGAAGCTTTCTTT
- TRBJ2-2 TRBV27 TRBD1 CASSFRDRAGTGELFF TGTGCCAGCAGTTTTCGGGACAGGGCAGGGACCGGGGAGCTGTTTTTT
- TRBJ2-2 TRBV15 TRBD1 CATSRDPTGPGELFF TGTGCCACCAGCAGAGATCCGACAGGGCCCGGGGAGCTGTTTTTT
- TRBJ1-2 TRBV9 TRBD1 CASSPRQGIAYGYTF TGTGCCAGCAGCCCTCGACAGGGGATTGCCTATGGCTACACCTTC
- TRBJ2-7 TRBV15 TRBD2 CATSRDVSLAGGLEQYF TGTGCCACCAGCAGAGATGTGAGTCTAGCGGGAGGGCTCGAGCAGTACTTC
few TRBJ2-5 TRBV29-1 - CSVEGDLKLAYQETQYF TGCAGCGTTGAAGGGGACTTAAAACTAGCTTACCAAGAGACCCAGTACTTC
- TRBJ2-3 TRBV5-6 - CASSLRGSDTQYF TGTGCCAGCAGCTTAAGAGGGTCGGATACGCAGTATTTT
- TRBJ2-1 TRBV11-2 TRBD1 CASSNRDRVYNEQFF TGTGCCAGCAGCAACCGGGACAGGGTATACAATGAGCAGTTCTTC
- TRBJ1-3 TRBV5-1 - CASSLEAGVIGNTIYF TGCGCCAGCAGCTTGGAGGCAGGGGTAATTGGAAACACCATATATTTT
- TRBJ2-2 TRBV19 - CASSILAVNTGELFF TGTGCCAGTAGTATCTTGGCGGTGAACACCGGGGAGCTGTTTTTT
- TRBJ2-1 TRBV11-3 - CASSLGQLDGQFF TGTGCCAGCAGCCTCGGACAGCTCGACGGGCAGTTCTTC
- TRBJ1-2 TRBV15 TRBD1 CATSSGQGYGYTF TGTGCCACCAGCAGCGGACAGGGGTATGGCTACACCTTC
- TRBJ1-2 TRBV4-3 TRBD1 CASSQAGAGGGYGYTF TGCGCCAGCAGCCAAGCAGGGGCAGGGGGTGGTTATGGCTACACCTTC
- TRBJ2-7 TRBV9 TRBD2 CASSVEGGPWETEQYF TGTGCCAGCAGCGTAGAGGGAGGGCCCTGGGAAACCGAGCAGTACTTC
- TRBJ2-1 TRBV12-5 TRBD2 CASGLVLSAGEGNEQFF TGTGCTAGTGGTTTGGTACTGTCAGCGGGAGAAGGCAATGAGCAGTTCTTC
- TRBJ2-1 TRBV28 - CASSTVIIEQFF TGTGCCAGCAGTACAGTGATAATCGAGCAGTTCTTC
- TRBJ2-7 TRBV5-4 TRBD1 CASSLSGQGIHEQYF TGTGCCAGCAGCTTGTCGGGACAGGGTATCCACGAGCAGTACTTC
- TRBJ2-6 TRBV5-1 - CASSPRGTGANVLTF TGCGCCAGCAGCCCACGGGGGACAGGGGCCAACGTCCTGACTTTC
- TRBJ2-2 TRBV5-1 - CASSLLWGATGELFF TGCGCCAGCAGCCTCCTGTGGGGGGCCACCGGGGAGCTGTTTTTT
- TRBJ2-1 TRBV28 - CASSLAGTGYNEQFF TGTGCCAGCAGTTTGGCAGGGACGGGGTACAATGAGCAGTTCTTC
- TRBJ2-7 TRBV6-1 - CASSEAGQLSYEQYF TGTGCCAGCAGTGAAGCGGGTCAGCTTTCCTACGAGCAGTACTTC
- TRBJ2-5 TRBV18 - CASSPALQETQYF TGTGCCAGCTCACCAGCCCTCCAGGAGACCCAGTACTTC
- TRBJ2-3 TRBV5-8 - CASSLADFTDTQYF TGTGCCAGCAGCTTGGCGGACTTCACAGATACGCAGTATTTT
- TRBJ1-2 TRBV29-1 - CSVVPDPRGYGYTF TGCAGCGTTGTCCCGGACCCCCGAGGCTATGGCTACACCTTC
once TRBJ1-2 TRBV5-4 - CASSLASLGYTF TGTGCCAGCAGCTTGGCTAGCCTTGGCTACACCTTC
- TRBJ2-2 TRBV6-5 TRBD1 CASSLTGLNTGELFF TGTGCCAGCAGCTTGACAGGGTTGAACACCGGGGAGCTGTTTTTT
- TRBJ1-5 TRBV18 TRBD1 CASSPTGDQPQHF TGTGCCAGCTCGCCGACAGGGGATCAGCCCCAGCATTTT
- TRBJ1-1 TRBV19 - CASNPATVSGGAFF TGTGCCAGTAATCCGGCGACGGTATCTGGAGGAGCTTTCTTT
- TRBJ2-2 TRBV13 - CASSLEGPLGSRTGELFF TGTGCCAGCAGCTTAGAAGGTCCGCTGGGTTCTCGCACCGGGGAGCTGTTTTTT
- TRBJ2-5 TRBV7-2 - CASSLGAGGGPTQYF TGTGCCAGCAGCTTAGGGGCGGGCGGTGGGCCGACCCAGTACTTC
- TRBJ2-2 TRBV5-6 TRBD2 CASSLAIILAGAGELFF TGTGCCAGCAGCTTGGCCATAATTCTAGCGGGAGCCGGGGAGCTGTTTTTT